This T cell receptor beta chain was sequenced in a study of cytomegalovirus exposure and HLA in healthy donors. Primers for the PCR totalled 60 Vbeta and 13 Jbeta. The repertoire was sequenced with immunoSEQ multiplex PCR; TCRdb's copy has only in-frame clones and lacks some. This repertoire includes roughly 33,000 clones. Points on this clone: Other nucleotide sequences in the sample specify the same CDR3.

This CDR3 contains 14 residues. V was trimmed by 5 bases and J by 4 bases, leaving 13 bases between them. Germline V gene data show CDR1 as SGHVS and CDR2 as FNYEAQ. This receptor was identified in a woman aged 40 to 55 in good health and CMV-seropositive. The sequenced sample consisted of PBMCs. This chain links TRBV7-6 with TRBJ2-3; D is perhaps TRBD2 (7 bases). DNA for the CDR3: TGTGCCAGCAGCCCACGGGGGGCCGCAGATACGCAGTATTTT. Translated, it gives CASSPRGAADTQYF.